Listed here are 24 T cell receptor beta chains from one sample, sequenced in a study of graft-versus-host responses after intestinal transplantation. These receptors are not linked to any known antigen. Using immunoSEQ multiplex PCR, the repertoire was profiled, and TCRdb retains in-frame clones only, with some absent. Altogether about 78,000 clones are present, roughly 90% being singletons, with the ten largest covering less than 5%. The sample consisted of unstimulated CD8+ T cells sorted from spleen or lymph node cells, taken before transplant. All receptors come from a human donor who was the organ donor for an intestinal transplant.

This chain joins TRBV6-4 and TRBJ1-1, with a tentative D call TRBD1 (5 bases). V was pared by 3 bases and J by 4 bases, with 15 bases between. There are 15 residues in the CDR3. The V gene's germline CDR1 is MRHNA and CDR2 SNTAGT. This CDR3 reads CASSEASGMATEAFF. DNA of the CDR3: TGTGCCAGCAGTGAGGCCTCAGGGATGGCCACTGAAGCTTTCTTT.

The genes are TRBV5-1 and TRBJ2-1; D remains ambiguous. This CDR3 has 13 amino acids. Looked up from germline, CDR1 is SGHRS and CDR2 is YFSETQ. Trimming removed 2 bases at V and 15 bases at J, with 18 bases between. The CDR3 bases are TGCGCCAGCAGCTTTACCCTAGGAGCCAAGCGGTTCTTC. Amino acids: CASSFTLGAKRFF. The complete variable domain, with remaining parts taken from reference TRBV5-1 and TRBJ2-1, reads KAGVTQTPRYLIKTRGQQVTLSCSPISGHRSVSWYQQTPGQGLQFLFEYFSETQRNKGNFPGRFSGRQFSNSRSEMNVSTLELGDSALYLCASSFTLGAKRFFGPGTRLTVL.

This rearrangement joins TRBV19 to TRBJ2-2, with 8 bases fitting TRBD2. The junction had 20 bases not matched to a gene; V was cut back by 9 bases and J by 5 bases. The CDR3 is 18 amino acids. Germline CDR1 and CDR2: LNHDA and SQIVND (reference sequence). Here the CDR3 reads CASSIGRSGGYLTGELFF. The CDR3, as DNA: TGTGCCAGCTCGATAGGGAGAAGCGGGGGCTACTTAACCGGGGAGCTGTTTTTT.

This chain links TRBV20-1 with TRBJ2-4; tentatively, D is TRBD1 (6 bases). The CDR3 consists of 10 residues. The ends were cut back, 6 bases at V and 11 bases at J, with 11 bases in the middle. Germline V gene data show CDR1 as DFQATT and CDR2 as SNEGSKA (reference sequence). The CDR3 DNA sequence: TGCAGTGCGGGACATGGCCTTCAGTACTTC. Protein: CSAGHGLQYF.

The rearrangement uses TRBV9 and TRBJ1-1, with 7 bases fitting TRBD1. CDR3 length: 13 amino acids. V lost 0 bases, J lost 4 bases, and 0 bases stayed unmatched. Per germline, CDR1 SGDLS and CDR2 YYNGEE. CDR3 in amino acids: CASSVGDSTEAFF. CDR3 in DNA: TGTGCCAGCAGCGTAGGGGACAGCACTGAAGCTTTCTTT.

The CDR3 here is CASMGGRNEQFF. The CDR3 DNA reads TGCGCCAGCATGGGGGGGCGCAATGAGCAGTTCTTC. The chain carries TRBV4-1 and TRBJ2-1; D is perhaps TRBD2 (7 bases). Trimming cost V 7 bases and J 6 bases, with 10 bases left between them. This CDR3 contains 12 residues. Germline lookup yields CDR1 MGHRA and CDR2 YSYEKL.

The chain employs TRBV9 and TRBJ2-5; D might be TRBD2 (6 bases). The CDR3 runs to 17 residues. In germline, CDR1 is SGDLS, CDR2 YYNGEE. Trimming left V 0 bases short and J 4 bases short, with 19 bases between. CDR3 DNA: TGTGCCAGCAGCGTAGATTTTAGGGACTTTTCGGGAGAGACCCAGTACTTC. Protein sequence: CASSVDFRDFSGETQYF. Complete variable domain (other parts from reference TRBV9 and TRBJ2-5): DSGVTQTPKHLITATGQRVTLRCSPRSGDLSVYWYQQSLDQGLQFLIQYYNGEERAKGNILERFSAQQFPDLHSELNLSSLELGDSALYFCASSVDFRDFSGETQYFGPGTRLLVL.

The chain is built from TRBV11-2 and TRBJ2-7; the match to TRBD1 covers 7 bases. The germline V gene has CDR1 SGHAT and CDR2 FQNNGV. Unmatched junction bases numbered 6, after V lost 1 base and J lost 0 bases. CDR3 length equals 16 residues. CDR3 DNA sequence: TGTGCCAGCAGCTTAGCCGGGACAGAGAGCTCCTACGAGCAGTACGTC. The encoded protein is CASSLAGTESSYEQYV.

V gene TRBV6-5 combines with J gene TRBJ2-3; 8 bases are shared with TRBD2. Germline CDR1 MNHEY, CDR2 SVGAGI. The CDR3 is made up of 14 amino acids. The J segment lost 5 bases and the V segment lost 6 bases, leaving 7 bases of the junction unmatched. CDR3 DNA sequence: TGTGCCAGCAGATTCGGGGGGGGCGGAGATACGCAGTATTTT. It codes for CASRFGGGGDTQYF.

The rearrangement links TRBV6-1 to TRBJ2-5; TRBD1 might be the D (5 bases). CDR3 length: 15 residues. V was pared by 1 base and J by 4 bases, with 13 bases between. Germline V lookup: CDR1 MNHNS, CDR2 SASEGT. The CDR3 protein is CASSEVRGLGETQYF. CDR3 nucleotides: TGTGCCAGCAGTGAAGTAAGGGGTCTGGGAGAGACCCAGTACTTC.

This chain uses TRBV6-1 with TRBJ1-1; D remains ambiguous. The ends were cut back, 3 bases at V and 1 base at J, with 9 bases in the middle. Germline assignment: CDR1 MNHNS and CDR2 SASEGT. The CDR3 consists of 14 residues. CDR3 in DNA: TGTGCCAGCAGTGACCCCGAACAGAACACTGAAGCTTTCTTT. It specifies CASSDPEQNTEAFF.

The chain carries TRBV27 and TRBJ2-7, with a possible D match to TRBD1 (5 bases). CDR1 is MNHEY, CDR2 SMNVEV, per germline (reference sequence). V lost 6 bases to trimming and J lost 4 bases, with 19 bases between them. CDR3 length equals 15 residues. The chain's CDR3 is CASRPLGRIYYEQYV. CDR3 in DNA: TGTGCCAGCAGACCCCTGGGGCGGATCTATTACGAGCAGTACGTC.

V gene TRBV19 combines with J gene TRBJ1-2, with D perhaps TRBD1 (6 bases). CDR1 is LNHDA, CDR2 SQIVND, per germline (reference sequence). The CDR3 runs 12 residues. V lost 2 bases, J lost 8 bases, and 9 bases lay in between. The CDR3 nucleotides read TGTGCCAGTAGTATAACAGGGTACGGCTACACCTTC. Translating gives CASSITGYGYTF.

V usage is TRBV19 and J usage is TRBJ2-5, with TRBD2 identical over 14 bases. The CDR3 sequence is 16 residues long. The trim removed 5 bases at V and 2 bases at J, leaving 4 bases unmatched. From germline, CDR1 is LNHDA and CDR2 SQIVND (reference sequence). CDR3: CASSSRLAGGQETQYF. DNA of the CDR3: TGTGCCAGTAGTTCCCGACTAGCGGGGGGGCAAGAGACCCAGTACTTC.

Remarks on this clone: The same CDR3 can be traced to other DNA sequences in this sample. This rearrangement joins TRBV9 to TRBJ2-5; 14 nucleotides align to TRBD2. The CDR3 is 15 amino acids. V dropped 3 bases and J dropped 5; count of bases not matched to a gene: 3. Germline V gene data show CDR1 as SGDLS and CDR2 as YYNGEE. This chain's CDR3 is CASSGGLAGEETQYF. The CDR3 DNA reads TGTGCCAGCAGCGGGGGACTAGCGGGGGAGGAGACCCAGTACTTC.

The chain joins TRBV4-1 to TRBJ1-4; TRBD1 aligns across 8 bases. The trim removed 2 bases at V and 4 bases at J, leaving 3 bases unmatched. This CDR3 has 15 amino acids. Germline V lookup: CDR1 MGHRA, CDR2 YSYEKL. The CDR3 here is CASSQLGQGNEKLFF. The DNA of the CDR3 is TGCGCCAGCAGCCAACTCGGACAGGGTAATGAAAAACTGTTTTTT.

DNA for the CDR3: TGTGCCAGCAGCTTAGTCGGGGGCCAAGAGACCCAGTACTTC. Translated: CASSLVGGQETQYF. The chain links TRBV7-9 to TRBJ2-5; possible D gene TRBD2, 6 bases. Per the germline V gene, CDR1 is SEHNR and CDR2 is FQNEAQ (reference sequence). V was pared by 1 base and J by 1 base, with 7 bases between. The CDR3 is 14 residues long.

The rearrangement joins TRBV9 to TRBJ1-6; D perhaps matches TRBD1 (6 bases). Trimming pared 5 bases from V and 4 bases from J, leaving 13 bases between. This CDR3 is built from 15 residues. Germline CDR1 reads SGDLS; CDR2 reads YYNGEE. The CDR3 loop reads CASSEQGKYNSPLHF. CDR3 bases: TGTGCCAGCAGTGAGCAGGGGAAGTATAATTCACCCCTCCACTTT. Filled out from reference TRBV9 and TRBJ1-6, the complete variable domain reads DSGVTQTPKHLITATGQRVTLRCSPRSGDLSVYWYQQSLDQGLQFLIQYYNGEERAKGNILERFSAQQFPDLHSELNLSSLELGDSALYFCASSEQGKYNSPLHFGNGTRLTVT.

This clone was seen once. The chain carries TRBV27 and TRBJ2-5; 7 bases are a match to TRBD2. Germline V gene data show CDR1 as MNHEY and CDR2 as SMNVEV (reference sequence). This CDR3 has 14 amino acids. The V gene end was trimmed by 5 bases and the J gene end by 3 bases; junction bases not matched to a gene: 6. CDR3 residues: CASSRERGEETQYF. CDR3 bases: TGTGCCAGCAGTCGGGAACGGGGGGAAGAGACCCAGTACTTC.

The chain is built from TRBV7-9 and TRBJ1-5, with TRBD1 as a possible D gene (6 bases). The germline V and J ends were trimmed by 3 bases and 3 bases, with 12 bases remaining between them. The CDR3 loop spans 15 amino acids. Germline CDR1 and CDR2: SEHNR and FQNEAQ (reference sequence). The CDR3 loop reads CASSLDSKNNQPQHF. The CDR3 nucleotides are TGTGCCAGCAGCTTGGACAGTAAAAACAATCAGCCCCAGCATTTT.

This rearrangement joins TRBV5-6 to TRBJ2-7; 9 nucleotides align to TRBD1. Trimming cost V 0 bases and J 6 bases; bases outside gene matches: 10. CDR1 and CDR2 from the germline V gene are SGHDT and YYEEEE. The CDR3 consists of 16 residues. CDR3 region: CASSLVGQGIPSEQYV. DNA for the CDR3: TGTGCCAGCAGCTTGGTGGGACAGGGAATCCCCAGCGAGCAGTACGTC.

V gene TRBV5-1 combines with J gene TRBJ1-1, with a tentative D call TRBD1 (5 bases). The ends were cut back, 1 base at V and 1 base at J, with 26 bases in the middle. This CDR3 has 20 amino acids. Germline CDR1 reads SGHRS; CDR2 reads YFSETQ. The CDR3 loop is CASSLMPTARGVRGNTEAFF. CDR3 DNA sequence: TGCGCCAGCAGCTTGATGCCGACAGCTCGGGGGGTTAGGGGGAACACTGAAGCTTTCTTT.

The chain combines TRBV5-1 with TRBJ1-1, with D possibly being TRBD1 (6 bases). This CDR3 comprises 15 residues. Germline V gene sequence: CDR1 SGHRS, CDR2 YFSETQ. Trimming shortened V by 4 bases and J by 0 bases, and 13 bases separated the two germline ends. This CDR3 reads CASSPEGGMNTEAFF. The CDR3 coding sequence is TGCGCCAGCAGCCCAGAGGGGGGGATGAACACTGAAGCTTTCTTT.

The chain joins TRBV6-5 to TRBJ2-1, with 9 bases matching TRBD2. The CDR3 has 15 residues. The J segment lost 10 bases and the V segment lost 4 bases, leaving 11 bases of the junction unmatched. From germline, CDR1 is MNHEY and CDR2 SVGAGI. The CDR3 sequence: CASSLPRRAGGEQFF. The CDR3 DNA reads as TGTGCCAGCAGTTTGCCCAGGCGGGCGGGAGGGGAGCAGTTCTTC.